This T cell receptor (beta chain) was captured in a study of Ad26.COV2.S vaccination and SARS-CoV-2 variants. To note about this clone: Its antigen is not known.

Study-level results: Greater spike-specific TCR breadth was seen in vaccine recipients than in placebo recipients. Assessments of TCR breadth and depth may have underestimated the total T cell responses.

Clones were read by immunoSEQ multiplex PCR, and TCRdb kept only the in-frame ones, dropping some. Of 350,000 to 450,000 clones in the sample, 92% were seen once. The sequencing used peripheral blood, collected after recovery from COVID-19. The receptor comes from a human donor who had recovered from COVID-19.

CDR3 sequence reads: CASSRIPSPNIWSNQPQHF. As DNA, the CDR3 is TGTGCCAGCAGTCGGATCCCCTCGCCTAATATATGGAGCAATCAGCCCCAGCATTTT. The chain is built from TRBV28 and TRBJ1-5; unclear D gene. Trimming took off 5 bases at V and 1 base at J, with 24 bases between the two ends. Germline CDR1 is MDHEN and CDR2 is SYDVKM. The CDR3 contains 19 residues.